This T cell receptor (beta chain) derives from a study of T cell changes during pregnancy in multiple sclerosis. Germline CDR1 reads KGHSH; CDR2 reads LQKENI. This CDR3 contains 14 residues. J gave up 8 bases and V 4 bases, and 10 bases lay outside the gene matches. Produced via immunoSEQ multiplex PCR; TCRdb's table is partial and in-frame only. The sample lists about 110,000 clones, 90% to 95% occurring once. In this sample, this clone turned up once. The sequencing used peripheral blood, collected after pregnancy. This receptor was identified in a female donor with multiple sclerosis, enrolled in a pregnancy study. The chain links TRBV18 to TRBJ1-2; 7 bases are a match to TRBD1. The CDR3 region is CASSLNRGEDGYTF. The CDR3 DNA sequence: TGTGCCAGCTCACTGAACAGGGGTGAGGACGGCTACACCTTC. Full variable domain (rest looked up from reference TRBV18 and TRBJ1-2): NAGVMQNPRHLVRRRGQEARLRCSPMKGHSHVYWYRQLPEEGLKFMVYLQKENIIDESGMPKERFSAEFPKEGPSILRIQQVVRGDSAAYFCASSLNRGEDGYTFGSGTRLTVV.